This entry concerns a single TCR beta chain. Antigen specificity is unknown. These data originate in a study of cytomegalovirus exposure and HLA in healthy donors. General observations from the study: Both high specificity and high sensitivity reportedly marked the classifier's diagnosis of cytomegalovirus status. Earlier analysis found most TCR beta V segments productive about 90% or about 30% of the time.

The germline V gene has CDR1 SGHNT and CDR2 YYREEE (reference sequence). Trimming stripped 1 base from V and 0 bases from J, with 4 bases between. The CDR3 runs 14 residues. It was with 60 Vbeta and 13 Jbeta primers that the PCR ran. The data were produced by immunoSEQ multiplex PCR, yet TCRdb's version contains in-frame clones alone and is incomplete. Of about 160,000 clones in the sample, roughly 80% are singletons; the top ten hold roughly 2%. The genes are TRBV5-4 and TRBJ1-4; D is undetermined. Sequenced material: PBMCs. The TCR originated in a female donor in good health and CMV-seronegative. This CDR3 reads CASSLTSTNEKLFF. In DNA form, the CDR3 reads TGTGCCAGCAGCTTGACATCAACTAATGAAAAACTGTTTTTT.